This entry concerns a single T cell receptor beta chain. No antigen is known for it. The junction shows a germline mismatch at one end, possibly a read error. The data were taken from a study of T cell responses to AZD1222 COVID-19 vaccine. Here immunoSEQ multiplex PCR was the method, and the copy in TCRdb shows in-frame clones only, minus some. The sample lists approximately 220,000 clones, 85% to 95% occurring once. The study's findings and limits: Just a handful of AZD1222 recipients tested seropositive at baseline.

This clonotype was obtained from an adult in good health. This specimen was peripheral blood, taken on day 0 of MenACWY control vaccination.

CDR3 residues: CASSQGAQGDGYTF. The CDR3 region has the DNA TGTGCCAGCAGTCAAGGGGCACAGGGAGATGGCTACACCTTC. V and J are TRBV4-2 and TRBJ1-2; maybe TRBD1 (6 bases). CDR1 is LGHNA, CDR2 YNFKEQ, per germline. This CDR3 is built from 14 residues.